Listed below are T cell receptor beta chains from one sample, sequenced in a study of blood T cell repertoires in COVID-19. Using immunoSEQ multiplex PCR, the repertoire was profiled, and TCRdb retains in-frame clones only, with some absent. The sample lists 150,000 to 200,000 clones; around 90% were seen once. The sample taken for sequencing was peripheral blood. These receptors originate from a man between 50 and 59 years old with acute or convalescent COVID-19. Both conserved end residues are part of each CDR3. D genes are given only for firm matches. Expanded clones get a size class; other rows say once, few or many, or leave the size out.

- | TRBD1 | TRBJ2-5 | TRBV5-1 | TGCGCCAGCAGCTTGGGAACGACAGGGCGAGGGATACAAGAGACCCAGTACTTC | CASSLGTTGRGIQETQYF
- | - | TRBJ2-5 | TRBV5-1 | TGCGCCAGCTCCATTTTCCCCCGGGGTTCAGAGACCCAGTACTTC | CASSIFPRGSETQYF
- | - | TRBJ2-1 | TRBV27 | TGTGCCAGCAGACTCTACGGAGGGGCTGAGCAGTTCTTC | CASRLYGGAEQFF
- | TRBD2 | TRBJ2-3 | TRBV7-2 | TGTGCCAGCAGCTCCTTTTCAGGACTAGCGACAGATACGCAGTATTTT | CASSSFSGLATDTQYF
few | - | TRBJ1-3 | TRBV7-9 | TGTGCCAGCAGCTTGACAGGTCTCTCTGGAAACACCATATATTTT | CASSLTGLSGNTIYF
- | TRBD2 | TRBJ2-5 | TRBV29-1 | TGCAGCGTTGCTGGGACTAGCGGGGGGCAAGAGACCCAGTACTTC | CSVAGTSGGQETQYF
- | - | TRBJ2-3 | TRBV9 | TGTGCCAGCAGCGCCGGAGATACGCAGTATTTT | CASSAGDTQYF
- | - | TRBJ1-4 | TRBV5-1 | TGCGCCAGCAGCTTGGACAAGGAAAAACTGTTTTTT | CASSLDKEKLFF
- | - | TRBJ2-3 | TRBV7-2 | TGTGCCAGCAGCTTACGCGGCGGGGGCACAGATACGCAGTATTTT | CASSLRGGGTDTQYF
- | - | TRBJ2-5 | TRBV11-2 | TGTGCCAGCAGCTCACCCCTGGGTGCGGGGTACATCCAAGAGACCCAGTACTTC | CASSSPLGAGYIQETQYF
- | - | TRBJ2-7 | TRBV28 | TGTGCCAGCAGTGTCCGGGACTGGAACTCCTACGAGCAGTACTTC | CASSVRDWNSYEQYF
- | - | TRBJ2-5 | TRBV28 | TGTGCCAGCAGTTTATTTAGGTCAACAGGGCAAGAGACCCAGTACTTC | CASSLFRSTGQETQYF
- | TRBD1 | TRBJ2-2 | TRBV28 | TGTGCCAGCAGCCCCTTAGGGGGCAGGTTGACCGGGGAGCTGTTTTTT | CASSPLGGRLTGELFF
once | - | TRBJ1-5 | TRBV5-1 | TGCGCCAGCAGCCCCGGTTCGGGAAATCAGCCCCAGCATTTT | CASSPGSGNQPQHF
- | TRBD2 | TRBJ2-1 | TRBV9 | TGTGCCAGCAGCGTAGTAGGACAGCGGGGGAATGAGCAGTTCTTC | CASSVVGQRGNEQFF
- | - | TRBJ2-3 | TRBV5-1 | TGCGCCAGCAGCTTGTATTCGGGGTCCCCTCAAGATACGCAGTATTTT | CASSLYSGSPQDTQYF
- | - | TRBJ1-5 | TRBV6-5 | TGTGCCAGCAGGATCCAGAGCAATCAGCCCCAGCATTTT | CASRIQSNQPQHF
- | TRBD2 | TRBJ2-5 | TRBV18 | TGTGCCAGCTCACCACCGGACAGCGGGAGGGAGACCCAGTACTTC | CASSPPDSGRETQYF
- | TRBD2 | TRBJ2-7 | TRBV2 | TGTGCCAGCAGTGAATCCGGGCAGCGGGAGATATCCTACGAGCAGTACTTC | CASSESGQREISYEQYF
- | - | TRBJ1-4 | TRBV12-3/TRBV12-4 | TGTGCCAGCCGCCCGGGGTTGGAAAAACTGTTTTTT | CASRPGLEKLFF
few | TRBD1 | TRBJ1-6 | TRBV3-1/TRBV3-2 | TGTGCCAGCAGAACCGGGACAGGGCCCTCACCCCTCCACTTT | CASRTGTGPSPLHF
- | - | TRBJ1-1 | TRBV7-2 | TGTGCCAGCAGACGGGGACAAGTTGAAGCTTTCTTT | CASRRGQVEAFF
- | - | TRBJ1-2 | TRBV28 | TGTGCCAGCAGTGGCCAGGCCTATGGCTACACCTTC | CASSGQAYGYTF
- | TRBD1 | TRBJ1-5 | TRBV6-5 | TGTGCCAGCAGCCGGACAGGGGGGCAGCCCCAGCATTTT | CASSRTGGQPQHF
once | - | TRBJ2-6 | TRBV30 | TGTGCCTGGAGTGTTGTGACATCAGTGTCTGGGGCCAACGTCCTGACTTTC | CAWSVVTSVSGANVLTF
- | TRBD1 | TRBJ2-3 | TRBV19 | TGTGCCAGTAGTAGCGGACAGGGAAGGACAGATACGCAGTATTTT | CASSSGQGRTDTQYF
- | TRBD2 | TRBJ2-3 | TRBV7-2 | TGTGCCAGCAGCTTGAGGGAGGCGGGGGGGAGCACAGATACGCAGTATTTT | CASSLREAGGSTDTQYF
- | TRBD1 | TRBJ2-3 | TRBV5-4 | TGTGCCAGCAGCTTGGCCACAGGGGCGATAGATACGCAGTATTTT | CASSLATGAIDTQYF
- | - | TRBJ1-1 | TRBV28 | TGTGCCAGCAGTGTTGGGACATCGGGAACTGAAGCTTTCTTT | CASSVGTSGTEAFF
few | - | TRBJ2-1 | TRBV11-3 | TGTGCCAGCAGCCTGCTTCGGAGTGGTGAGCAGTTCTTC | CASSLLRSGEQFF
- | TRBD2 | TRBJ2-1 | TRBV6-5 | TGTGCCAGCAGAGGGACTAGCGGAAACAATGAGCAGTTCTTC | CASRGTSGNNEQFF
- | - | TRBJ1-5 | TRBV10-3 | TGTGCCATCAGTGAAGAGCTGTTCAGCAATCAGCCCCAGCATTTT | CAISEELFSNQPQHF
- | - | TRBJ2-1 | TRBV11-2 | TGTGCCAGCAGCTTCGGGACAAGCCGAATAAGATCCTACAATGAGCAGTTCTTC | CASSFGTSRIRSYNEQFF
- | - | TRBJ2-1 | TRBV4-2 | TGTGCCAGCAGCCAAGATATCGGCGGTAGCTCCTACAATGAGCAGTTCTTC | CASSQDIGGSSYNEQFF
few | TRBD1 | TRBJ1-5 | TRBV2 | TGTGCCAGCAGGCGACAGGGGTCCTATCAGCCCCAGCATTTT | CASRRQGSYQPQHF
once | - | TRBJ1-1 | TRBV7-6 | TGTGCCAGCAGCTTAGCAGGGGGTGAAGCTTTCTTT | CASSLAGGEAFF
- | - | TRBJ1-5 | TRBV4-1 | TGCGCCAGCAGCCAAGATGGAGTACGGCCCCAGCATTTT | CASSQDGVRPQHF
- | TRBD2 | TRBJ2-3 | TRBV19 | TGTGCCAGTAGTATAGGGCCCACGGCGGGAGGCGGAGATACGCAGTATTTT | CASSIGPTAGGGDTQYF
- | - | TRBJ1-1 | TRBV27 | TGTGCCAGCAGTCCTCTCCTTAACACTGAAGCTTTCTTT | CASSPLLNTEAFF
- | TRBD1 | TRBJ1-4 | TRBV27 | TGTGCCAGCAGTAAAGGAGCAGGGGGCTATAGTGAAAAACTGTTTTTT | CASSKGAGGYSEKLFF
- | - | TRBJ1-6 | TRBV30 | TGTGCCTGGAGTGGTCAGGCTAATTCACCCCTCCACTTT | CAWSGQANSPLHF
- | - | TRBJ1-1 | TRBV15 | TGTGCCACCAGCAGAGGTACAGGGTCGAACACTGAAGCTTTCTTT | CATSRGTGSNTEAFF
- | TRBD1 | TRBJ2-7 | TRBV5-4 | TGTGCCAGCAGCGGGGGACAGACCTACGAGCAGTACTTC | CASSGGQTYEQYF
- | TRBD1 | TRBJ2-1 | TRBV4-3 | TGCGCCAGCAGCCAAGCTGGGACAGGGGGCTGGGAGCAGTTCTTC | CASSQAGTGGWEQFF
- | - | TRBJ1-1 | TRBV7-8 | TGTGCCAGCAGCCTACCACGGACTGAAGCTTTCTTT | CASSLPRTEAFF
- | - | TRBJ2-2 | TRBV7-9 | TGTGCCAGCAGCTTTTTTACAGCAACTACCGGGGAGCTGTTTTTT | CASSFFTATTGELFF
- | - | TRBJ2-7 | TRBV11-2 | TGTGCCAGCAGCTTAGGTCCGGTACTCAACGAGCAGTACTTC | CASSLGPVLNEQYF
once | - | TRBJ2-7 | TRBV2 | TGTGCCAGCTCCCTAAGTGGAGTTTCCTACGAGCAGTACTTC | CASSLSGVSYEQYF
- | TRBD1 | TRBJ1-5 | TRBV4-2 | TGTGCCAGCAGCCGCGGACAGGGGCAAAATCAGCCCCAGCATTTT | CASSRGQGQNQPQHF
- | - | TRBJ1-5 | TRBV7-2 | TGTGCCAGCAGCTTAACGGTGGATCAGCCCCAGCATTTT | CASSLTVDQPQHF
- | TRBD1 | TRBJ1-6 | TRBV19 | TGTGCCAGTAAGAGGGGACAGTTAAATTCACCCCTCCACTTT | CASKRGQLNSPLHF
- | - | TRBJ2-1 | TRBV29-1 | TGCAGCGTTGAACCGATTATTGGCAGGGTCGATAGGGAGCAGTTCTTC | CSVEPIIGRVDREQFF
- | - | TRBJ2-1 | TRBV27 | TGTGCCAGCAGTTTCGTCTACCGAACGAACAATGAGCAGTTCTTC | CASSFVYRTNNEQFF
- | - | TRBJ1-2 | TRBV6-6 | TGTGCCAGCAGTTACTCGGCAGGTCAGGTTTATGGCTACACCTTC | CASSYSAGQVYGYTF
- | TRBD2 | TRBJ2-1 | TRBV7-2 | TGTGCCAGCAGCTTCATCCCAGCGGGAGTCTTATTCTTC | CASSFIPAGVLFF
- | TRBD2 | TRBJ2-3 | TRBV9 | TGTGCCAGCAGCGTCTTAGCGGGGATAATGGGTGATACGCAGTATTTT | CASSVLAGIMGDTQYF
- | - | TRBJ1-6 | TRBV19 | TGTGCCAGTAGCGGAAGGAGGGGTAATTCACCCCTCCACTTT | CASSGRRGNSPLHF
- | - | TRBJ2-5 | TRBV9 | TGTGCCAGCAGCGTCGGGACACTTCAGGGAGAGACCCAGTACTTC | CASSVGTLQGETQYF
few | - | TRBJ2-2 | TRBV12-3/TRBV12-4 | TGTGCCGGAGGATCCGGGGAGCTGTTTTTT | CAGGSGELFF
- | TRBD1 | TRBJ2-1 | TRBV19 | TGTGCCAGTAGTATAGATCGGACAGGCTCCTACAATGAGCAGTTCTTC | CASSIDRTGSYNEQFF